This TCR beta chain was sequenced during a study of blood T cell repertoires in COVID-19 (dated by TCRdb to the early 2020s). In terms of the full investigation: Samples from collaborators originated in the United States, Italy and Spain and spanned both the acute and convalescent phases of COVID-19. The prospective study material was composed of cDNA or gDNA derived from T cells, B-cell-depleted T cells, or PBMCs. The dataset comprised deeply sampled blood TCRbeta repertoires from subjects exposed to, actively infected with, or recovered from COVID-19. The repertoires were released in a freely available public database intended as a resource for research on the immune response to SARS-CoV-2. The samples were drawn from the first 160 participants of the ongoing ImmuneRACE study and from 950 to 1,500 subjects provided by 6 global collaborators. The sample metadata nearly always contained a de-identified subject ID, COVID-19 status, age in years and sex. Where HLA class I and class II types were available, the types were taken from metadata supplied by the sample provider, not from assay-based typing. The paper's findings and limits, for the study overall: The quantity of clinical and demographic metadata differed by source and by participant and was supplied without curation.

In the case of this clone: The clone's antigen remains unknown. The record has no base qualities; no much larger clone is one base away. Distinct nucleotide sequences in the sample also encode this CDR3.

In the germline V gene, CDR1 corresponds to SGHRS and CDR2 to YFSETQ. A distance of 5 bases separates the germline ends of V and J, which lose 0 bases and 4 bases respectively. The CDR3, cysteine through phenylalanine, is 12 amino acids long. The sequence is cut down to CDR3 DNA, 36 bases in frame from base 1. Collaborating institutions collected whole blood in K2EDTA tubes following their own protocols. Collaborator samples were shipped for TCRbeta analysis as frozen whole blood, isolated PBMCs, or DNA extracted from either sample type. The immunoSEQ Assay, a bias-controlled multiplex PCR, was used to amplify TCRbeta CDR3 regions from genomic DNA. The source study handled its data this way. The number of nucleated cells in each sample was estimated by amplification of reference gene primers within the assay. To quantify the absolute abundance of each unique TCRbeta CDR3 rearrangement, sequence reads were collapsed and filtered. Productive Simpson clonality was computed per sample as the square root of Simpson's diversity index over productive rearrangements. TCRdb obtained this table from immuneACCESS and retained in-frame rearrangements with V and J assigned. These tables miss some clones; where compared with another copy, unresolved V genes account for less than half of the shortfall, and the remainder is unexplained. The V and J calls and clone size are taken from that table; D and trimming were inferred from the DNA. The sample table holds over 85,000 clones, of which approximately 90% were seen once. The ten top clones hold about 15% of the sample.

The sequence is built from TRBV5-1 and TRBJ2-7; no D gene is confidently identified. This sequence was found in a male donor with acute or convalescent COVID-19. The material sequenced was peripheral blood. The nucleotide sequence is given as TGCGCCAGCAGCTTGGACGGGTACGAGCAGTACTTC. The encoded protein is CASSLDGYEQYF. With the rest looked up from the reference TRBV5-1 and TRBJ2-7 genes rather than sequenced, the full variable domain is KAGVTQTPRYLIKTRGQQVTLSCSPISGHRSVSWYQQTPGQGLQFLFEYFSETQRNKGNFPGRFSGRQFSNSRSEMNVSTLELGDSALYLCASSLDGYEQYFGPGTRLTVT.